Presented here are 4 T cell receptor beta chains from one specimen sequenced in a study of blood T cell repertoires in COVID-19. Sequencing was performed with immunoSEQ multiplex PCR; in TCRdb, only in-frame clones are kept and a portion is missing. The table lists fewer than 250,000 clones, around 90% of them singletons, with 7.2% in the top ten. Sequenced material: PBMCs or T cells enriched from blood (not recorded which). The source of these receptors is a man aged 30 to 45 in a cohort exposed to, infected with or recovered from COVID-19 (not recorded which).

This chain links TRBV28 with TRBJ1-2, with a possible D match to TRBD1 (6 bases). V was shortened by 8 bases and J by 1 base, with 14 bases between the two germline ends. Germline lookup yields CDR1 MDHEN and CDR2 SYDVKM. The CDR3 loop spans 14 amino acids. CDR3 loop: CASLRGASNYGYTF. DNA of the CDR3: TGTGCCAGCCTGCGGGGGGCGAGTAACTATGGCTACACCTTC.

The chain has TRBV4-1 and TRBJ2-7, with D possibly matching TRBD2 (5 bases). V lost 0 bases and J lost 8, with 17 bases in between. CDR3 length: 15 amino acids. Germline V gives CDR1 MGHRA, CDR2 YSYEKL. The CDR3 reads CASSQDPGLSTKQYF. Here the CDR3 DNA reads TGCGCCAGCAGCCAAGATCCTGGACTCTCTACGAAGCAGTACTTC.

The V and J genes are TRBV9 and TRBJ2-3; a possible D gene is TRBD2 (6 bases). The germline V and J ends were trimmed by 0 bases and 6 bases, with 11 bases remaining between them. This CDR3 comprises 14 residues. Germline assignment: CDR1 SGDLS and CDR2 YYNGEE. The CDR3 region is CASSVGPGEDTQYF. The CDR3 coding sequence is TGTGCCAGCAGCGTAGGGCCGGGGGAGGATACGCAGTATTTT.

CDR3 nucleotides: TGTGCCAGCAGTCCCATGACAGAACGTAATGAAAAACTGTTTTTT. Protein product: CASSPMTERNEKLFF. The chain links TRBV28 to TRBJ1-4, with TRBD1 as a possible D gene (5 bases). Trimming pared 5 bases from V and 4 bases from J, leaving 14 bases between. The CDR3 contains 15 residues. Germline values: CDR1 MDHEN, CDR2 SYDVKM.